A single TCR beta chain is shown here with its context. The antigen remains unidentified. V lost 0 bases and J 4 bases, leaving 7 bases between the germline ends. The CDR3 is 14 amino acids. Germline V gives CDR1 SGHNT, CDR2 YYREEE (reference sequence). The data belong to a study of T cell responses to AZD1222 COVID-19 vaccine. Background on the study: Analysis merged second doses at about 4 or about 12 weeks.

Sequencing used immunoSEQ multiplex PCR; TCRdb keeps in-frame clones, though not all of them. The data contain about 120,000 clones, around 88% of them seen just once; the ten biggest clones take up 4% to 5.5%. Study-level results: Dominant at 160-218 and 743-854, vaccine-associated CD4 TCRs also spanned spike. Baseline antibody screening turned up just six or seven seropositive AZD1222 recipients.

The TCR originated in an adult in good health. The V and J genes are TRBV5-4 and TRBJ1-4; D call uncertain. The source material was peripheral blood, sampled on day 0 of AZD1222 vaccination. CDR3 residues: CASSLAGLNEKLFF. In nucleotides, the CDR3 is TGTGCCAGCAGCTTGGCTGGGCTTAATGAAAAACTGTTTTTT.